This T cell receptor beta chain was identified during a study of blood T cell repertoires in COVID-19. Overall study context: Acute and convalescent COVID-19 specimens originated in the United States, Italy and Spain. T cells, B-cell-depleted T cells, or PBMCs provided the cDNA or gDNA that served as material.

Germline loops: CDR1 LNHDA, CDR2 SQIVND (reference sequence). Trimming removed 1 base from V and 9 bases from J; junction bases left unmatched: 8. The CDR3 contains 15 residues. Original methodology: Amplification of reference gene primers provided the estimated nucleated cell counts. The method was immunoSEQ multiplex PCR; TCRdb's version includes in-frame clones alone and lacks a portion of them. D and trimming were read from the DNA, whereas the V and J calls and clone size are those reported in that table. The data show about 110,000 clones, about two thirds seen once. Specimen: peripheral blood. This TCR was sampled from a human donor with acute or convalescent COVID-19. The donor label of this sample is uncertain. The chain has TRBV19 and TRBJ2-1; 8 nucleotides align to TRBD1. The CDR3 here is CASSIGSQGASEQFF. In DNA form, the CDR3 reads TGTGCCAGTAGTATAGGCAGTCAGGGGGCAAGTGAGCAGTTCTTC.